The 12 T cell receptor beta chains listed next were all sequenced from one sample in a study of beta chain features in type 1 diabetes. As every portion of the isolated RNA was reverse transcribed, the sequencing read expressed TCRB transcripts. The protocol was immunoSEQ multiplex PCR, while the TCRdb copy is restricted to in-frame clones and leaves out a portion. The sample records some 330,000 clones, 11% being singletons. Sequenced sample: naive CD4+ T cells from blood. These receptor sequences come from a woman between 25 and 40 years old in good health.

The chain combines TRBV7-2 with TRBJ2-1, with 13 bases aligning to TRBD2. CDR1 and CDR2 from the germline V gene are SGHTA and FQGNSA. The CDR3 sequence is 16 residues long. J gave up 5 bases and V 0 bases, and 1 base lay outside the gene matches. The CDR3 region has the DNA TGTGCCAGCAGCTTAGCCGGGACTAGCGGGAACAATGAGCAGTTCTTC. Translating gives CASSLAGTSGNNEQFF.

This chain joins TRBV19 and TRBJ2-7, with unresolved D. The CDR3 length is 14 residues. Germline V gene sequence: CDR1 LNHDA, CDR2 SQIVND (reference sequence). The germline V and J ends were trimmed by 5 bases and 0 bases, with 11 bases remaining between them. CDR3 in amino acids: CASSHTAPSYEQYF. As DNA, the CDR3 is TGTGCCAGTAGTCATACAGCCCCCTCCTACGAGCAGTACTTC.

This clone was seen a few times. The chain uses TRBV5-1 and TRBJ2-5, with 8 bases identical to TRBD2. The J segment lost 2 bases and the V segment lost 0 bases, leaving 12 bases of the junction unmatched. The CDR3 consists of 18 residues. The V gene's germline CDR1 is SGHRS and CDR2 YFSETQ. CDR3 residues: CASSLAPSGREGQETQYF. As DNA, the CDR3 is TGCGCCAGCAGCTTGGCGCCTAGCGGGCGAGAAGGACAAGAGACCCAGTACTTC.

This clone was found a few times. V usage is TRBV30 and J usage is TRBJ1-2, with D unclear. Deletions cut 0 bases from V and 1 base from J, with 9 bases between. The CDR3 extends over 14 amino acids. Germline loops: CDR1 GTSNPN, CDR2 SVGIG (reference sequence). CDR3 nucleotide sequence: TGTGCCTGGAGTGTACATGATTTTAACTATGGCTACACCTTC. This sequence encodes CAWSVHDFNYGYTF.

This clone has just a few counts. The chain carries TRBV6-6 and TRBJ2-1; TRBD2 matches at 7 bases. With 2 bases clipped from V and 8 bases from J, the junction kept 6 bases outside the gene matches. The CDR3 is made up of 14 amino acids. The V gene's germline CDR1 is MNHNY and CDR2 SVGAGI (reference sequence). CDR3 region: CASSYGRAPDEQFF. CDR3 sequence (DNA): TGTGCCAGCAGTTACGGGAGGGCCCCCGATGAGCAGTTCTTC.

The rearrangement joins TRBV19 to TRBJ2-3, with D tentatively TRBD2 (6 bases). Trimming removed 8 bases from V and 4 bases from J, with 19 bases in between. The CDR3 totals 15 residues. Germline V lookup: CDR1 LNHDA, CDR2 SQIVND (reference sequence). CDR3 DNA sequence: TGTGCCAGTGGGGGGACCGGTGCCCGCCCAGATACGCAGTATTTT. Translated, it gives CASGGTGARPDTQYF.

This clone occurred once. The chain employs TRBV7-6 and TRBJ2-7; 7 nucleotides agree with TRBD2. This CDR3 contains 13 residues. Looked up from germline, CDR1 is SGHVS and CDR2 is FNYEAQ. Losses at the gene ends were 0 bases for V and 4 bases for J; bases not matched to a gene: 0. The DNA of the CDR3 is TGTGCCAGCAGCTTAGCGCGGGGGTACGAGCAGTACTTC. It is translated as CASSLARGYEQYF.

The chain is built from TRBV14 and TRBJ2-7; maybe TRBD2 (6 bases). Trimming stripped 3 bases from V and 3 bases from J, with 9 bases between. The germline V gene encodes CDR1 SGHDN and CDR2 FVKESK. The CDR3 sequence is 13 residues long. CDR3 protein: CASSHSGVYEQYF. The CDR3 DNA reads TGTGCCAGCAGCCACTCGGGAGTCTACGAGCAGTACTTC.

The chain is built from TRBV30 and TRBJ2-7; tentatively, D is TRBD2 (6 bases). Trimming took off 0 bases at V and 9 bases at J, with 15 bases between the two ends. CDR3 length: 13 amino acids. The germline V gene has CDR1 GTSNPN and CDR2 SVGIG (reference sequence). The DNA for the CDR3 is TGTGCCTGGAGTGTAGACGGGGGATCTATGCAGTACTTC. Its protein is CAWSVDGGSMQYF. The full variable domain, with the rest looked up from reference TRBV30 and TRBJ2-7, is SQTIHQWPATLVQPVGSPLSLECTVEGTSNPNLYWYRQAAGRGLQLLFYSVGIGQISSEVPQNLSASRPQDRQFILSSKKLLLSDSGFYLCAWSVDGGSMQYFGPGTRLTVT.

This clone was seen at least ten times. The V and J genes are TRBV23-1 and TRBJ2-1; perhaps TRBD2 as D (6 bases). TRBV23-1 is marked as an open reading frame, function uncertain. CDR3 size: 14 residues. Trimming removed 0 bases at V and 8 bases at J, with 11 bases between. The CDR3 bases are TGCGCCAGCAGTCAATCGAGGAGGGCCTATGAGCAGTTCTTC. The encoded protein is CASSQSRRAYEQFF.

This clone turned up a few times. The chain recombines TRBV18 with TRBJ2-7, with 11 bases lining up with TRBD2. The germline V gene has CDR1 KGHSH and CDR2 LQKENI. J gave up 6 bases and V 3 bases, and 13 bases lay outside the gene matches. The CDR3 contains 17 residues. The CDR3, as DNA: TGTGCCAGCTCACCCCGCTCCAGACTAGCGGGAACAGGCGAGCAGTACTTC. The encoded protein is CASSPRSRLAGTGEQYF.

This chain connects TRBV9 to TRBJ2-7, with D possibly TRBD1 on 6 matching bases. Per germline, CDR1 SGDLS and CDR2 YYNGEE. This CDR3 is built from 15 residues. Trimming removed 0 bases from V and 2 bases from J, with 12 bases in between. CDR3 bases: TGTGCCAGCAGCGTAGCCGGGACACAAGCCTACGAGCAGTACTTC. Translation gives CASSVAGTQAYEQYF.